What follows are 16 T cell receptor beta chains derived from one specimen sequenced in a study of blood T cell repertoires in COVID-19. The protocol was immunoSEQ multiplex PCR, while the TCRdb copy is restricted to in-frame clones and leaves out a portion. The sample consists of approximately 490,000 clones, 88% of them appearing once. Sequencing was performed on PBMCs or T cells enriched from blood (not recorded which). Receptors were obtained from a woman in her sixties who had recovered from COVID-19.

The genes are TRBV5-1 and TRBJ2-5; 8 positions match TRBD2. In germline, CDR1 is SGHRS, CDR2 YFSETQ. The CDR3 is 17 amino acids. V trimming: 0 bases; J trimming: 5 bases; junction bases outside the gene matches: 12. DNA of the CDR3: TGCGCCAGCAGCTTGGTTCGGTTGGGACTAGAGGATGAGACCCAGTACTTC. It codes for CASSLVRLGLEDETQYF.

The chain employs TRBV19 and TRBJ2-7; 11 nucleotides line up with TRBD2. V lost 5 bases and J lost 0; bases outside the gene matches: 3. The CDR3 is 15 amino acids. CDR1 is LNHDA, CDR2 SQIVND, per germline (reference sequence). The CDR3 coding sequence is TGTGCCAGTAGTCCGACTAGCGGGAACTCCTACGAGCAGTACTTC. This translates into CASSPTSGNSYEQYF.

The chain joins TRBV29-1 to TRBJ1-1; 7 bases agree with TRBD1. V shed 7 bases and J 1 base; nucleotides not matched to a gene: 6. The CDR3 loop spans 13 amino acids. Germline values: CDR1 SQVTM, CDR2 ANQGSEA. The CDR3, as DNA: TGCAGCGCGACAGGGTCCTCGAACACTGAAGCTTTCTTT. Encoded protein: CSATGSSNTEAFF. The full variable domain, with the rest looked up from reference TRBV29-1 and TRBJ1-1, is SAVISQKPSRDICQRGTSLTIQCQVDSQVTMMFWYRQQPGQSLTLIATANQGSEATYESGFVIDKFPISRPNLTFSTLTVSNMSPEDSSIYLCSATGSSNTEAFFGQGTRLTVV.

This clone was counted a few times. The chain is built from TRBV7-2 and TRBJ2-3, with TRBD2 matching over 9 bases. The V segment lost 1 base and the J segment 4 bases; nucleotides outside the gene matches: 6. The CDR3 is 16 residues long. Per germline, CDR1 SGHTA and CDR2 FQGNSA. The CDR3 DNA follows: TGTGCCAGCAGCTTAGAGCCTAGCGGGGCCCCAGATACGCAGTATTTT. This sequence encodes CASSLEPSGAPDTQYF.

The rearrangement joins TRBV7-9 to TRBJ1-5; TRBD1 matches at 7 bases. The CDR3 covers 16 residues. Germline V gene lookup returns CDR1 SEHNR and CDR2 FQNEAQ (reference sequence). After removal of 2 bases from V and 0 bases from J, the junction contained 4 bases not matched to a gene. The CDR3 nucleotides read TGTGCCAGCAGCTTATCAGGGGGAATTAGCAATCAGCCCCAGCATTTT. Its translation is CASSLSGGISNQPQHF.

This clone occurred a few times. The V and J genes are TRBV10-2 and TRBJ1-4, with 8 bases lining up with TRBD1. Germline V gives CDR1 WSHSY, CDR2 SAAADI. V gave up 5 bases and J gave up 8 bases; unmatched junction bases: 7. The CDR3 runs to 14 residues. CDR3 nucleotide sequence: TGCGCCAGCAGTCGGACAGGGTTTGGAGAAAAACTGTTTTTT. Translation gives CASSRTGFGEKLFF.

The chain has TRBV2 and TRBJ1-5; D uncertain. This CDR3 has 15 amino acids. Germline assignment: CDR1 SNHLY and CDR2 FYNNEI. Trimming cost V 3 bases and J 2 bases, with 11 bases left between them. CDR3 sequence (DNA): TGTGCCAGCAGTGAGACTACGGGAGGCAATCAGCCCCAGCATTTT. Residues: CASSETTGGNQPQHF.

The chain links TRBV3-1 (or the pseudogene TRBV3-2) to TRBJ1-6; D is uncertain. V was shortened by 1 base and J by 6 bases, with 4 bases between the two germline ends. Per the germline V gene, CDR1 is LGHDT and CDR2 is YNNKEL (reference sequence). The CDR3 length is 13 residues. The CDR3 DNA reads TGTGCCAGCAGCCAAGGGCCTAATTCACCCCTCCACTTT. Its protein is CASSQGPNSPLHF.

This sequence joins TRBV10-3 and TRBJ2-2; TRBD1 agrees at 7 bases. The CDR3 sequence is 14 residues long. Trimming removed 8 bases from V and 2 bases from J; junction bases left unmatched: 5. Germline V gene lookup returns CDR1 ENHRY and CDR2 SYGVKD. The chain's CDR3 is CAILTGANTGELFF. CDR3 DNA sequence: TGTGCCATCCTCACAGGGGCAAACACCGGGGAGCTGTTTTTT.

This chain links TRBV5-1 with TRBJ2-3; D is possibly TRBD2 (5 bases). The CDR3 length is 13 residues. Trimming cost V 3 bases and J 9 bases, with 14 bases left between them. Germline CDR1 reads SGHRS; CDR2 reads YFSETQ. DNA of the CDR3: TGCGCCAGCAGCTCGGATAGCGTAGGGACGCAGTATTTT. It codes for CASSSDSVGTQYF.

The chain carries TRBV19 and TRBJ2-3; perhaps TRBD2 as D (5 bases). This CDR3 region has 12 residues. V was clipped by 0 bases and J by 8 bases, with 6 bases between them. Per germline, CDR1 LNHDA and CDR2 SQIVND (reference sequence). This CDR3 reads CASSIEGVTQYF. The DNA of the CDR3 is TGTGCCAGTAGTATAGAGGGAGTTACGCAGTATTTT.

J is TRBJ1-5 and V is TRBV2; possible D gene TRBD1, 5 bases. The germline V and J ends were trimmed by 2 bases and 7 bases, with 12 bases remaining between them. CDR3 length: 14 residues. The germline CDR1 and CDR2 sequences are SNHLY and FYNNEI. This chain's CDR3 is CASSESGREQPQHF. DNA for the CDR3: TGTGCCAGCAGTGAATCCGGCAGGGAACAGCCCCAGCATTTT. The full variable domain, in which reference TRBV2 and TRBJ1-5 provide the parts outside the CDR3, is EPEVTQTPSHQVTQMGQEVILRCVPISNHLYFYWYRQILGQKVEFLVSFYNNEISEKSEIFDDQFSVERPDGSNFTLKIRSTKLEDSAMYFCASSESGREQPQHFGDGTRLSIL.

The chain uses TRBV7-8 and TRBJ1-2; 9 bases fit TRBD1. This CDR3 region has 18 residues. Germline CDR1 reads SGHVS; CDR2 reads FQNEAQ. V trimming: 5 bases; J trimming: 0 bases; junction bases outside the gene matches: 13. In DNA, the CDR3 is TGTGCCAGCAGCCCCCCCGGGACAGGGCGTCGGGCTAACTATGGCTACACCTTC. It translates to CASSPPGTGRRANYGYTF.

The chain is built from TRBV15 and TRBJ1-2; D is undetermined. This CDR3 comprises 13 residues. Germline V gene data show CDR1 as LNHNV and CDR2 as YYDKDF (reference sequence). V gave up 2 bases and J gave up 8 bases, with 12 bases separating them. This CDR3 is CATSRLENSGYTF. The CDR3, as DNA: TGTGCCACCAGCAGACTAGAAAACTCCGGCTACACCTTC. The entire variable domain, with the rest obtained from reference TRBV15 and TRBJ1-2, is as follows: DAMVIQNPRYQVTQFGKPVTLSCSQTLNHNVMYWYQQKSSQAPKLLFHYYDKDFNNEADTPDNFQSRRPNTSFCFLDIRSPGLGDTAMYLCATSRLENSGYTFGSGTRLTVV.

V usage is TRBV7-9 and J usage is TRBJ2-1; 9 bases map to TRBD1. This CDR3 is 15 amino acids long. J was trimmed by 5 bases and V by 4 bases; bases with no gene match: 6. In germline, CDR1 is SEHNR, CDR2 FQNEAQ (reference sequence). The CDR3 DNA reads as TGTGCCAGCAGCTACCGGGACAGGGTGGACAATGAGCAGTTCTTC. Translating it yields CASSYRDRVDNEQFF.

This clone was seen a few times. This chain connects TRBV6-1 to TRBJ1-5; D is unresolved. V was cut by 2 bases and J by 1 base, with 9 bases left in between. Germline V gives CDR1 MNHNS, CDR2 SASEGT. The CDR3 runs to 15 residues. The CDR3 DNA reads TGTGCCAGCAGTGAATGGCAGGTAAGCAATCAGCCCCAGCATTTT. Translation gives CASSEWQVSNQPQHF.